The present T cell receptor beta chain was sequenced within a study of shared clonotypes between healthy human individuals. CDR1 and CDR2 (germline): LNHDA, SQIVND (reference sequence). With V trimmed by 0 bases and J by 0 bases, 6 bases remained unmatched. The CDR3 loop spans 18 amino acids. The naive CD8 subset, CD45RO-negative cells positively selected for CCR7, excluded terminally differentiated effector memory CD45RA+ cells. Donors had no recently reported acute infections or vaccinations and were HIV-negative. Comment on this clone: Its antigen is unidentified.

Using immunoSEQ multiplex PCR, the repertoire was profiled, and TCRdb retains in-frame clones only, with some absent. The table lists about 2.1 million clones, about 93% of them singletons, with approximately 1.7% in the top ten. Findings and limits, study-wide: Investigators collected only blood, and repertoires in tissues likely differ.

This receptor was taken from a man between 18 and 35 years old in good health. Some clones in this sample may be carry-over from other donors' samples. The sequencing input was naive CD8+ T cells from PBMCs. The gene calls are TRBV19 and TRBJ2-1; 9 bases agree with TRBD2. DNA for the CDR3: TGTGCCAGTAGTATAGATAGTAGCGGGAGCCGCTCCTACAATGAGCAGTTCTTC. Residues: CASSIDSSGSRSYNEQFF.